The 32 T cell receptor beta chains given below trace back to one sample, sequenced in a study of CD8 T cells in Susac syndrome. RNA totalling roughly 0.45 to 1 ug underwent reverse transcription with random hexamers. From the immunoSEQ multiplex PCR reads, TCRdb called clonotypes with MiXCR, one entry per CDR3 protein. The profile shows about 210,000 distinct CDR3 sequences, roughly 96% of them singletons. Specimen: CD4+ T cells from PBMCs. Receptors originate from a human donor with multiple sclerosis.

J is TRBJ1-1 and V is TRBV3-1, with D uncertain. The CDR3 extends over 14 amino acids. Germline V lookup: CDR1 LGHDT, CDR2 YNNKEL (reference sequence). V shed 4 bases and J shed 0 bases, with 9 bases lying between them. The DNA of the CDR3 is TGTGCCAGCAGCCTTACCGACATGAACACTGAAGCTTTCTTT. It yields the protein CASSLTDMNTEAFF. The full variable domain, with the rest looked up from reference TRBV3-1 and TRBJ1-1, is DTAVSQTPKYLVTQMGNDKSIKCEQNLGHDTMYWYKQDSKKFLKIMFSYNNKELIINETVPNRFSPKSPDKAHLNLHINSLELGDSAVYFCASSLTDMNTEAFFGQGTRLTVV.

In its sample, this clonotype was seen once. V gene TRBV3-1 combines with J gene TRBJ2-7; D not resolved. Germline assignment: CDR1 LGHDT and CDR2 YNNKEL (reference sequence). The CDR3 has 13 residues. V lost 0 bases, J lost 5 bases, and 8 bases lay in between. The CDR3, as DNA: TGTGCCAGCAGCCAAGAGGGGTTACACGAGCAGTACTTC. Residues: CASSQEGLHEQYF.

This chain joins TRBV20-1 and TRBJ2-7; weak D call: TRBD1 (5 bases). The CDR3 consists of 15 residues. Between the trimmed V and J ends, which lost 1 base and 3 bases, there was a span of 16 bases. The germline V gene has CDR1 DFQATT and CDR2 SNEGSKA (reference sequence). The CDR3 protein is CSARGGSQRHYEQYF. The CDR3 coding sequence is TGCAGTGCTAGAGGGGGCTCCCAAAGACACTACGAGCAGTACTTC.

The J gene is TRBJ2-1, the V gene TRBV6-1, with 7 positions matching TRBD2. Germline CDR1 reads MNHNS; CDR2 reads SASEGT. The trim removed 6 bases at V and 5 bases at J, leaving 13 bases unmatched. The CDR3 is made up of 16 amino acids. DNA for the CDR3: TGTGCCAGCAGCCAACGGACTAGTTGGGCAGACAATGAGCAGTTCTTC. It translates to CASSQRTSWADNEQFF.

V gene TRBV20-1 combines with J gene TRBJ2-1; 10 nucleotides line up with TRBD2. The CDR3 loop spans 16 amino acids. The germline V gene encodes CDR1 DFQATT and CDR2 SNEGSKA (reference sequence). The junction had 7 bases not matched to a gene; V was cut back by 3 bases and J by 2 bases. The CDR3 DNA reads TGCAGTGCTAGTTCGCCTAGCGGGGGAACCTACAATGAGCAGTTCTTC. This sequence encodes CSASSPSGGTYNEQFF.

The genes are TRBV12-3 or TRBV12-4 and TRBJ2-3; 12 bases agree with TRBD2. The CDR3 contains 17 residues. V dropped 5 bases and J dropped 0; count of bases not matched to a gene: 6. The CDR3 protein is CASSASGLAGSTDTQYF. In DNA form, the CDR3 reads TGTGCCAGCAGTGCTTCGGGACTAGCGGGTAGCACAGATACGCAGTATTTT.

The chain is built from TRBV7-8 and TRBJ1-2; no clear D gene. With 0 bases removed from V and 1 base from J, the gap between germline ends came to 9 bases. CDR1 is SGHVS and CDR2 is FQNEAQ in the germline V gene. The CDR3 length is 15 residues. CDR3 region: CASSLAASGNYGYTF. CDR3 bases: TGTGCCAGCAGCTTAGCCGCGTCGGGTAACTATGGCTACACCTTC.

The chain has TRBV2 and TRBJ2-7, with D perhaps matching TRBD1 (6 bases). The CDR3 loop spans 14 amino acids. V lost 5 bases and J lost 3, with 14 bases in between. The germline V gene has CDR1 SNHLY and CDR2 FYNNEI. The CDR3: CASSYTGFVYEQYF. The CDR3 nucleotides are TGTGCCAGCAGTTATACAGGGTTCGTCTACGAGCAGTACTTC.

The gene calls are TRBV6-5 and TRBJ1-2, with 9 bases aligning to TRBD1. This CDR3 region has 14 residues. Germline CDR1 MNHEY, CDR2 SVGAGI. V lost 5 bases, J lost 5 bases, and 6 bases stayed unmatched. CDR3 sequence: CASSHGQGLYGYTF. CDR3 in DNA: TGTGCCAGCAGTCACGGACAGGGGCTATATGGCTACACCTTC.

The CDR3 DNA is TGTGCCACCAGTGATCCGGGCCAGGCCGCGAATGAGCAGTTCTTC. This sequence encodes CATSDPGQAANEQFF. This chain links TRBV24-1 with TRBJ2-1; D is unresolved. There are 15 residues in the CDR3. Trimming removed 3 bases from V and 7 bases from J, with 15 bases in between. Germline V CDR1 and CDR2: KGHDR, SFDVKD.

The genes are TRBV10-3 and TRBJ1-2; D gene unclear. Germline lookup yields CDR1 ENHRY and CDR2 SYGVKD. V was pared by 3 bases and J by 3 bases, with 17 bases between. The CDR3 is 16 amino acids. The CDR3 here is CAISDTRRVRDYGYTF. The CDR3 DNA is TGTGCCATCAGTGACACGAGGAGGGTGCGTGACTATGGCTACACCTTC.

This rearrangement joins TRBV30 to TRBJ2-7, with TRBD1 matching 7 bases. Germline V CDR1 and CDR2: GTSNPN, SVGIG (reference sequence). This CDR3 has 15 residues. Trimming removed 5 bases from V and 2 bases from J; junction bases left unmatched: 12. The CDR3 nucleotides are TGTGCCTGGGACCCTGGGGCAGGGGGTACCTACGAGCAGTACTTC. It yields the protein CAWDPGAGGTYEQYF.

V is TRBV2 and J is TRBJ2-7; 8 bases are shared with TRBD1. The germline gives CDR1 SNHLY, CDR2 FYNNEI. Germline trimming cut 4 bases from V and 0 bases from J; bases unmatched to any gene: 5. The CDR3 spans 15 residues. The CDR3 DNA reads TGTGCCAGCAGTGCATCCAGGGGGCACTCCTACGAGCAGTACTTC. Amino acids: CASSASRGHSYEQYF.

This chain links TRBV3-1 with TRBJ2-2; D tentatively fits TRBD1 or TRBD2 (5 bases each). Germline lookup yields CDR1 LGHDT and CDR2 YNNKEL (reference sequence). The germline V and J ends were trimmed by 4 bases and 0 bases, with 12 bases remaining between them. The CDR3 consists of 16 residues. The CDR3 nucleotides are TGTGCCAGCAGCCTGAGCCCGGGGCCGAACACCGGGGAGCTGTTTTTT. As protein: CASSLSPGPNTGELFF.

The CDR3 DNA is TGTGCCAGCAGCTCTATAGCGGGAGGGGATAGATACGAGCAGTACTTC. Residues: CASSSIAGGDRYEQYF. This chain links TRBV7-2 with TRBJ2-7, with TRBD2 matching 11 bases. The junction had 9 bases not matched to a gene; V was cut back by 4 bases and J by 4 bases. Germline CDR1 and CDR2: SGHTA and FQGNSA. The CDR3 contains 16 residues.

The rearrangement uses TRBV3-1 and TRBJ2-7; the D is unclear. This CDR3 has 11 amino acids. CDR1 and CDR2 (germline): LGHDT, YNNKEL (reference sequence). The V and J ends lost 1 base and 6 bases respectively, with 4 bases between them. The CDR3 sequence: CASSQGREQYF. Written as DNA, the CDR3 is TGTGCCAGCAGCCAAGGGCGCGAGCAGTACTTC.

This clonotype was observed once. The chain links TRBV11-3 to TRBJ2-1; D gene uncertain. Trimming left V 5 bases short and J 6 bases short, with 20 bases between. Germline values: CDR1 SGHNT, CDR2 YENEEA. This CDR3 region has 16 residues. The CDR3 sequence is CASSPSLGPRGNEQFF. In nucleotides, the CDR3 is TGTGCCAGCAGCCCCTCCCTCGGGCCTCGTGGCAATGAGCAGTTCTTC.

The chain employs TRBV6-6 and TRBJ2-7, with 9 bases that match TRBD1. V lost 3 bases, J lost 3 bases, and 9 bases stayed unmatched. This CDR3 region has 16 residues. Germline V gene sequence: CDR1 MNHNY, CDR2 SVGAGI (reference sequence). The CDR3 DNA is TGTGCCAGCAGTTATTTCTCCGGGACAGGGATCTACGAGCAGTACTTC. Translating it yields CASSYFSGTGIYEQYF.

The chain joins TRBV27 to TRBJ2-5, with D possibly matching TRBD1 (6 bases). This CDR3 region has 15 residues. The germline V gene has CDR1 MNHEY and CDR2 SMNVEV (reference sequence). Trimming removed 1 base from V and 4 bases from J, with 13 bases in between. CDR3 nucleotide sequence: TGTGCCAGCAGTTTATTGTTGGGGGCCGGAGAGACCCAGTACTTC. Its protein product is CASSLLLGAGETQYF.

As DNA, the CDR3 is TGTGCCAGCAGCGTAGGCTCTCAACCCCTCTATGGCTACACCTTC. It is translated as CASSVGSQPLYGYTF. The chain is built from TRBV9 and TRBJ1-2; D unclear. The ends were cut back, 0 bases at V and 4 bases at J, with 13 bases in the middle. This CDR3 contains 15 residues. Germline CDR1 is SGDLS and CDR2 is YYNGEE. Full variable domain (rest looked up from reference TRBV9 and TRBJ1-2): DSGVTQTPKHLITATGQRVTLRCSPRSGDLSVYWYQQSLDQGLQFLIQYYNGEERAKGNILERFSAQQFPDLHSELNLSSLELGDSALYFCASSVGSQPLYGYTFGSGTRLTVV.

The rearrangement uses TRBV11-2 and TRBJ2-7, with no clear D. Germline V gene lookup returns CDR1 SGHAT and CDR2 FQNNGV. This CDR3 has 14 residues. The ends were cut back, 5 bases at V and 2 bases at J, with 13 bases in the middle. This CDR3 reads CASSPRGGPYEQYF. CDR3 nucleotides: TGTGCCAGCAGCCCCCGTGGCGGCCCCTACGAGCAGTACTTC.

The chain links TRBV20-1 to TRBJ2-1, with 7 bases aligning to TRBD1. CDR1 and CDR2 from the germline V gene are DFQATT and SNEGSKA (reference sequence). Trimming removed 0 bases from V and 7 bases from J; junction bases left unmatched: 9. The CDR3 has 15 amino acids. Here the CDR3 DNA reads TGCAGTGCTAGAGATCTAGGGGGCGCGAGGAATGAGCAGTTCTTC. Protein sequence: CSARDLGGARNEQFF.

The genes are TRBV2 and TRBJ2-1; weak D call: TRBD2 (5 bases). This CDR3 comprises 13 residues. The germline V gene has CDR1 SNHLY and CDR2 FYNNEI. Trimming left V 8 bases short and J 10 bases short, with 18 bases between. The CDR3 sequence is CASATGAAPEQFF. The CDR3, as DNA: TGTGCCAGCGCAACCGGAGCGGCGCCAGAGCAGTTCTTC.

J is TRBJ2-1 and V is TRBV29-1; tentatively, D is TRBD2 (6 bases). The germline CDR1 and CDR2 sequences are SQVTM and ANQGSEA. Trimming took 1 base from V and 2 from J, leaving 9 bases between them. CDR3 length equals 14 residues. The CDR3: CSVEVAGPYNEQFF. The CDR3, as DNA: TGCAGCGTTGAAGTGGCGGGGCCCTACAATGAGCAGTTCTTC.

This chain connects TRBV18 to TRBJ1-6, with D unclear. In germline, CDR1 is KGHSH, CDR2 LQKENI. CDR3 size: 13 residues. Trimming removed 6 bases from V and 7 bases from J, with 10 bases in between. The CDR3 nucleotides are TGTGCCAGCTCCCCAGGAGGGAATTCACCCCTCCACTTT. Its protein product is CASSPGGNSPLHF.

The chain uses TRBV20-1 and TRBJ2-5, with 9 bases lining up with TRBD2. The V segment lost 1 base and the J segment 2 bases; nucleotides outside the gene matches: 17. CDR1 is DFQATT, CDR2 SNEGSKA, per germline (reference sequence). There are 19 residues in the CDR3. The DNA of the CDR3 is TGCAGTGCTAGAGTACCTTCCGAGACTAGCGGATTCATTCAAGAGACCCAGTACTTC. It is translated as CSARVPSETSGFIQETQYF.

This sequence joins TRBV29-1 and TRBJ1-1; unclear D gene. The germline CDR1 and CDR2 sequences are SQVTM and ANQGSEA. This CDR3 has 14 residues. Trimming removed 6 bases at V and 1 base at J, with 15 bases between. CDR3 sequence (DNA): TGCAGCGTGAAACAGACACTCTCGAACACTGAAGCTTTCTTT. This codes for CSVKQTLSNTEAFF.

This clonotype was seen only once. This chain links TRBV9 with TRBJ2-1, with 9 bases matching TRBD1. CDR1 is SGDLS, CDR2 YYNGEE, per germline. CDR3 length: 14 amino acids. V shed 3 bases and J 9 bases; nucleotides not matched to a gene: 7. In DNA, the CDR3 is TGTGCCAGCAGCGCGGGACAGGGAGTGGGTGAGCAGTTCTTC. This codes for CASSAGQGVGEQFF.

J is TRBJ2-1 and V is TRBV7-9, with D possibly being TRBD2 (5 bases). V shed 5 bases and J shed 5 bases, with 10 bases lying between them. This CDR3 has 13 amino acids. The germline V gene encodes CDR1 SEHNR and CDR2 FQNEAQ (reference sequence). The CDR3 DNA sequence: TGTGCCAGCAGCCTTCTCGGGGACAATGAGCAGTTCTTC. Amino acid sequence: CASSLLGDNEQFF.

The chain combines TRBV5-4 with TRBJ2-3; D might be TRBD1 or TRBD2, each matching 6 bases. Trimming removed 5 bases from V and 0 bases from J, with 13 bases in between. This CDR3 spans 15 amino acids. Germline CDR1 SGHNT, CDR2 YYREEE (reference sequence). This CDR3 is CASRPGGPSTDTQYF. CDR3 coding DNA: TGTGCCAGCAGGCCCGGGGGCCCTAGCACAGATACGCAGTATTTT.

The chain employs TRBV7-3 and TRBJ1-5; 7 bases are a match to TRBD1. The germline CDR1 and CDR2 sequences are SGHTA and FQGTGA. Losses at the gene ends were 4 bases for V and 0 bases for J; bases not matched to a gene: 9. There are 17 residues in the CDR3. This CDR3 reads CASSYRDREYSNQPQHF. The CDR3 DNA sequence: TGTGCCAGCAGCTACCGGGACAGAGAGTATAGCAATCAGCCCCAGCATTTT.

V and J are TRBV24-1 and TRBJ2-1; 7 bases align to TRBD2. Germline-derived CDR1 and CDR2 are KGHDR and SFDVKD. The V and J ends lost 4 bases and 8 bases, in that order; junction bases with no gene match: 10. The CDR3 is made up of 15 amino acids. The CDR3 reads CATSDSRAGVDEQFF. The CDR3 nucleotides are TGTGCCACCAGTGACTCCCGGGCGGGAGTGGATGAGCAGTTCTTC.